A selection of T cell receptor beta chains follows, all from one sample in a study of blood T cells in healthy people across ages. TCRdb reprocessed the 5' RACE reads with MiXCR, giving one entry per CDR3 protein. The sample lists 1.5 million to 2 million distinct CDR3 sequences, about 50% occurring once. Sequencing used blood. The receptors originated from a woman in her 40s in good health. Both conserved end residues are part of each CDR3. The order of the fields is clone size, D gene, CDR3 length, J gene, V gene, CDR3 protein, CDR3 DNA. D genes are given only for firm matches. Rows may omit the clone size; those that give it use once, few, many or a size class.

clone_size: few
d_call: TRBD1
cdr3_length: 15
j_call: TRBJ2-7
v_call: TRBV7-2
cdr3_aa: CASSSTDRGFYEQYF
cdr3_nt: TGTGCCAGCAGCTCAACGGACAGGGGATTCTACGAGCAGTACTTC

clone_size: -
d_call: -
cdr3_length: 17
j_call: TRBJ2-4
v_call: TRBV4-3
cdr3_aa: CASSQELLRGRLNIQHF
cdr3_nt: TGCGCCAGCAGCCAAGAGTTGCTAAGGGGCCGGTTAAACATTCAGCACTTC

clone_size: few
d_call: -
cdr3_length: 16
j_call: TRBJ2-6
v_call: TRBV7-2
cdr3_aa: CASSNQGPGGANVLTF
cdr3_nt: TGTGCCAGCAGCAATCAGGGCCCCGGGGGGGCCAACGTCCTGACTTTC

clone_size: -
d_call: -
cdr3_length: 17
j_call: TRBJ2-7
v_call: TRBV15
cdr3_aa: CATSRDPSSGDPYEQYF
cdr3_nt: TGTGCCACCAGCAGAGATCCTTCAAGCGGCGACCCCTACGAGCAGTACTTC

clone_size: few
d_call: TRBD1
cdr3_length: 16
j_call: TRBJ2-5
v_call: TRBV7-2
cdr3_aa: CASSLALGTGEETQYF
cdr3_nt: TGTGCCAGCAGCTTAGCGTTAGGGACAGGGGAAGAGACCCAGTACTTC

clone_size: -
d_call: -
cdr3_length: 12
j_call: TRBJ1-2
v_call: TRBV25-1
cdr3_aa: CASSEGIGGYTF
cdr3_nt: TGTGCCAGCAGTGAAGGTATCGGCGGCTACACCTTC

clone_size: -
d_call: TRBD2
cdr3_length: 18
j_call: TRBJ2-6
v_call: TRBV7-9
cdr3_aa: CASSAGLAGSSGANVLTF
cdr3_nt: TGTGCCAGCAGCGCAGGACTAGCGGGTTCTAGTGGGGCCAACGTCCTGACTTTC

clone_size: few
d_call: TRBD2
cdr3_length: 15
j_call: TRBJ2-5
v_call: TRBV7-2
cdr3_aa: CASSRSSGRQETQYF
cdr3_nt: TGTGCCAGCAGCAGGAGTAGCGGGAGACAAGAGACCCAGTACTTC

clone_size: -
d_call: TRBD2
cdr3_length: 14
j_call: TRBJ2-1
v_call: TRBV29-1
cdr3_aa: CSDEASGGWDEQFF
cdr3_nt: TGCAGCGATGAGGCTAGCGGGGGGTGGGATGAGCAGTTCTTC

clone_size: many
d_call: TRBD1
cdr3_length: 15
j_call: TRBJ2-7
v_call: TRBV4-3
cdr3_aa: CASSREQGASYEQYF
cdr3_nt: TGCGCCAGCAGCCGGGAACAGGGGGCTTCCTACGAGCAGTACTTC

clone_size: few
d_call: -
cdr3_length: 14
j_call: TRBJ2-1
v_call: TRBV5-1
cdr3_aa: CASSLLALYNEQFF
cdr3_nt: TGCGCCAGCAGCTTGTTGGCACTATACAATGAGCAGTTCTTC

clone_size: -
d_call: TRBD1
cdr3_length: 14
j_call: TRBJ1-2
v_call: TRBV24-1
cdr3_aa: CATRDEGTGFGYTF
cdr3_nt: TGTGCCACCAGGGATGAAGGGACAGGGTTTGGCTACACCTTC

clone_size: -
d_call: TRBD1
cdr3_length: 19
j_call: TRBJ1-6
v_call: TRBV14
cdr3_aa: CASSPPGQGKDSYNSPLHF
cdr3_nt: TGTGCCAGCAGCCCACCGGGACAGGGAAAGGACTCCTATAATTCACCCCTCCACTTT

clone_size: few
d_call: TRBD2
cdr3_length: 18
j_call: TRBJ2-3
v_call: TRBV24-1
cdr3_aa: CATSDPMGLAGVKDTQYF
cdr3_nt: TGTGCCACCAGTGACCCGATGGGACTAGCGGGGGTCAAAGATACGCAGTATTTT

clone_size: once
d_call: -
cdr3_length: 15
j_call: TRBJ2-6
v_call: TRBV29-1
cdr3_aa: CCVGPASSGANVLTF
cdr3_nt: TGCTGCGTTGGCCCCGCCAGCTCTGGGGCCAACGTCCTGACTTTC

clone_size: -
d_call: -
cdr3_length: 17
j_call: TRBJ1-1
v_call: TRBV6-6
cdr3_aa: CASTYFRLVEANTEAFF
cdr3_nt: TGTGCCAGCACCTACTTCAGGCTGGTGGAGGCGAACACTGAAGCTTTCTTT

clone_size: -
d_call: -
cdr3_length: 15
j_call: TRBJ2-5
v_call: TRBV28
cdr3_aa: CASSSLGAVQETQYF
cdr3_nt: TGTGCCAGCAGTTCCCTCGGGGCGGTCCAAGAGACCCAGTACTTC

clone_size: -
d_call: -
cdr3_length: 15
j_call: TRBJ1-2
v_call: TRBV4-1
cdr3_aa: CASSPSGAAIYGYTF
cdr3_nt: TGCGCCAGCAGCCCGTCAGGGGCGGCGATCTATGGCTACACCTTC

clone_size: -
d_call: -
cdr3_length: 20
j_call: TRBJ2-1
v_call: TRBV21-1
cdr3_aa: CASSKWLAGGNEVPYNEQFF
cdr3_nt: TGTGCCAGCAGCAAATGGCTAGCGGGGGGAAACGAAGTGCCCTACAATGAGCAGTTCTTC

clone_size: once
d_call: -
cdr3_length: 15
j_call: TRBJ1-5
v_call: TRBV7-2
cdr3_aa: CASSLRDARNQPQHF
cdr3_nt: TGTGCCAGCAGCTTAAGGGACGCGCGAAATCAGCCCCAGCATTTT

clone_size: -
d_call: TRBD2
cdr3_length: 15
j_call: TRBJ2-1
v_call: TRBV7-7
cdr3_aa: CASSSQLAGPGEQFF
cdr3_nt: TGTGCTAGCAGCTCTCAACTAGCGGGGCCAGGCGAGCAGTTCTTC

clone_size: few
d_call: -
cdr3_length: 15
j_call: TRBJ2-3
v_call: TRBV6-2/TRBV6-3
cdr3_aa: CASSPPGTRTDTQYF
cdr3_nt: TGTGCCAGCAGTCCACCCGGGACGCGCACAGATACGCAGTATTTT

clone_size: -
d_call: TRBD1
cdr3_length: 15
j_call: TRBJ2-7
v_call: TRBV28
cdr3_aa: CASNTQGETMGEQYF
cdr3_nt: TGTGCCAGCAACACCCAGGGGGAAACGATGGGCGAGCAGTACTTC

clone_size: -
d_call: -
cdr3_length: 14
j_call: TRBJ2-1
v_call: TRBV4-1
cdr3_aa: CASSPTRWGNEQFF
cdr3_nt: TGCGCCAGCAGCCCGACACGGTGGGGGAATGAGCAGTTCTTC

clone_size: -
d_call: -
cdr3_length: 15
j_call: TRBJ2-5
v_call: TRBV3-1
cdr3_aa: CASSQSSGLQETQYF
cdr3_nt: TGTGCCAGCAGCCAGTCGAGCGGGCTCCAAGAGACCCAGTACTTC

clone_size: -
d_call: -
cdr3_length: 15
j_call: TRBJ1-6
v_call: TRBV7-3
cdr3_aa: CASSSSGGAWSPLHF
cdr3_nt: TGTGCCAGCAGCTCATCGGGGGGGGCCTGGTCACCCCTCCACTTT

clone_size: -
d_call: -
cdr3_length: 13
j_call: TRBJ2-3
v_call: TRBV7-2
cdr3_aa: CASSLGAQDTQYF
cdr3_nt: TGTGCCAGCAGCTTAGGGGCTCAGGATACGCAGTATTTT

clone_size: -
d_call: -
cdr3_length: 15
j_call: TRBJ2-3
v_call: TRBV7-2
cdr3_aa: CASSAPLVSTDTQYF
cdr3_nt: TGTGCCAGCAGCGCGCCGCTTGTTAGCACAGATACGCAGTATTTT

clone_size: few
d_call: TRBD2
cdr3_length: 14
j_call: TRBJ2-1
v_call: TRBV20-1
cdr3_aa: CSASRAGSKNEQFF
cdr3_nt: TGCAGTGCTAGTAGAGCGGGGTCAAAAAATGAGCAGTTCTTC

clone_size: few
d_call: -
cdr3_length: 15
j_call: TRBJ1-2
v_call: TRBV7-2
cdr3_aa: CASSPRAGRDYGYTF
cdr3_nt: TGTGCCAGCAGCCCCAGGGCGGGCAGAGACTATGGCTACACCTTC

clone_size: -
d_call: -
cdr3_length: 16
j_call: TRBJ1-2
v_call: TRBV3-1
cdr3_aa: CASSQTTSPGARGYTF
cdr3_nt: TGTGCCAGCAGCCAAACAACTAGCCCGGGGGCGAGAGGCTACACCTTC

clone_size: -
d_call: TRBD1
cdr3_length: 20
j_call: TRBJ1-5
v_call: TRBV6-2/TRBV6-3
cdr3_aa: CASSYSLGTGRPYSNQPQHF
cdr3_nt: TGTGCCAGCAGTTACTCTTTAGGGACAGGGCGTCCTTACAGCAATCAGCCCCAGCATTTT

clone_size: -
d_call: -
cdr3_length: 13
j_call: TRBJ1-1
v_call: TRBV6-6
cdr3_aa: CASSYQANTEAFF
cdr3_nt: TGTGCCAGCAGTTACCAGGCGAACACTGAAGCTTTCTTT

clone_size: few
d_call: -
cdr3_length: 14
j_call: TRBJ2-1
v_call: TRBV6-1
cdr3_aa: CASSQRDSYNEQFF
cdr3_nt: TGTGCCAGCAGTCAAAGGGACTCCTACAATGAGCAGTTCTTC

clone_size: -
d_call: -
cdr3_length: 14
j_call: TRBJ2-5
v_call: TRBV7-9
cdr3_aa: CASSSGTDSETQYF
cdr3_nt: TGTGCCAGCAGCTCAGGGACGGACAGTGAGACCCAGTACTTC

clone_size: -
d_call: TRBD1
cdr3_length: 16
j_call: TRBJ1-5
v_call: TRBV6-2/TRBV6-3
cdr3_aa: CASRYSDRARNQPQHF
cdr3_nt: TGTGCCAGCAGATATTCGGACAGGGCGAGAAATCAGCCCCAGCATTTT

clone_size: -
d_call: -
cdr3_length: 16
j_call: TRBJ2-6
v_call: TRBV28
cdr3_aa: CASSLRVNSGANVLTF
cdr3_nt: TGTGCCAGCAGTTTACGTGTCAACTCTGGGGCCAACGTCCTGACTTTC

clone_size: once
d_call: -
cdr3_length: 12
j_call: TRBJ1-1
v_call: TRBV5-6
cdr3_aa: CASREARTEAFF
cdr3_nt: TGTGCCAGCAGAGAGGCGAGGACTGAAGCTTTCTTT

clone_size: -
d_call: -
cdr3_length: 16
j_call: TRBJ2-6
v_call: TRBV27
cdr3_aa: CASSTWRGSGANVLTF
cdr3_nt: TGTGCCAGCAGTACCTGGCGGGGCTCTGGGGCCAACGTCCTGACTTTC

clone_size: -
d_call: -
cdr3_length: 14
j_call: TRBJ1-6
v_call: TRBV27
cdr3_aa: CASRLGQNNSPLHF
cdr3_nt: TGTGCCAGCAGACTAGGACAGAACAATTCACCCCTCCACTTT

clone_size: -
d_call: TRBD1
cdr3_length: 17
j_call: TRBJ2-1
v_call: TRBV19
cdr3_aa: CASSISSLGTGLNEQFF
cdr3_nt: TGTGCCAGTAGTATCTCCTCCCTTGGGACAGGGTTAAATGAGCAGTTCTTC

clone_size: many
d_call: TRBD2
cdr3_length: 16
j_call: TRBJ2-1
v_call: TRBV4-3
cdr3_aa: CASSQGTSGGYNEQFF
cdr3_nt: TGCGCCAGCAGCCAAGGAACTAGCGGGGGTTACAATGAGCAGTTCTTC

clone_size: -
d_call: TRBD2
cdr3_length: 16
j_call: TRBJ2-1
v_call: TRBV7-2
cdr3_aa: CASSLQPLAEYNEQFF
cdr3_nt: TGTGCCAGCAGCTTACAGCCGCTAGCGGAATACAATGAGCAGTTCTTC

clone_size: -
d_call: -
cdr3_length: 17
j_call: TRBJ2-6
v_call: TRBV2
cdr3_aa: CASMAVEIHSGANVLTF
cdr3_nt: TGTGCCAGCATGGCGGTTGAGATACACTCTGGGGCCAACGTCCTGACTTTC

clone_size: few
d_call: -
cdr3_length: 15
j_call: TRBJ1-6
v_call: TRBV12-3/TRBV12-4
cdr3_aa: CASSFSTIRDSPLHF
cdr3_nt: TGTGCCAGCAGTTTTTCAACTATCCGAGACTCACCCCTCCACTTT

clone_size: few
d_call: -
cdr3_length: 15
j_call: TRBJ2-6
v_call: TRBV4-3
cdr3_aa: CASSRTLSGANVLTF
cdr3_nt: TGCGCCAGCAGCCGTACCTTGTCTGGGGCCAACGTCCTGACTTTC

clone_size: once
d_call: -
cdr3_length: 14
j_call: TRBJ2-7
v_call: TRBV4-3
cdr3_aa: CASSQDGGVDEQYF
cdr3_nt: TGCGCCAGCAGCCAAGACGGCGGGGTGGATGAGCAGTACTTC

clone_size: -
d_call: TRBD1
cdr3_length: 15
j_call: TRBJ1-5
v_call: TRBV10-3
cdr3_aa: CAISVGTGGNQPQHF
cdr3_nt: TGTGCCATCAGTGTTGGAACAGGGGGCAATCAGCCCCAGCATTTT

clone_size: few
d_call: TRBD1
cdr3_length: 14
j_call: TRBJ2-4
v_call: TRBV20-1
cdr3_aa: CSASQGARVNIQYF
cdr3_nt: TGCAGTGCTTCACAGGGGGCGCGTGTAAACATTCAGTACTTC

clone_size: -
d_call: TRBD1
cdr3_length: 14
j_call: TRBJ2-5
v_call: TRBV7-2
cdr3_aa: CASSPDRGLGTQYF
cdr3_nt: TGTGCCAGCAGCCCGGACAGGGGGCTGGGGACCCAGTACTTC

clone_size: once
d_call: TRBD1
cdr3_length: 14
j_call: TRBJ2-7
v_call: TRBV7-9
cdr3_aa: CASSDRDRASEQYF
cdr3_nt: TGTGCCAGCAGCGACCGGGACAGGGCCTCCGAGCAGTACTTC

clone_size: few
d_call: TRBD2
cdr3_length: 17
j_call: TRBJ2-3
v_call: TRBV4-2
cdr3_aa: CASSQSPASGRVHTQYF
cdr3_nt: TGTGCCAGCAGCCAGTCCCCTGCTAGCGGGAGAGTTCATACGCAGTATTTT